These 18 T cell receptor beta chains originate from one sample sequenced in a study of blood T cell repertoires in COVID-19. Produced via immunoSEQ multiplex PCR; TCRdb's table is partial and in-frame only. The table lists a few hundred thousand clones, around nine tenths of them singletons. The specimen was PBMCs or T cells enriched from blood (not recorded which). Receptors originate from a woman between 18 and 29 years old who had been exposed to COVID-19.

The chain recombines TRBV5-6 with TRBJ1-2, with TRBD1 identical over 9 bases. The CDR3 runs to 13 residues. The V segment lost 7 bases and the J segment 5 bases; nucleotides outside the gene matches: 6. Germline CDR1 SGHDT, CDR2 YYEEEE. The CDR3 spells CASGQGFQYGYTF. The CDR3 region has the DNA TGTGCCAGCGGACAGGGGTTTCAGTATGGCTACACCTTC.

This clone is a singleton in its sample. The rearrangement joins TRBV18 to TRBJ1-2; a weak D match, TRBD1 (6 bases). CDR3 length equals 16 residues. With 3 bases removed from V and 4 bases from J, the gap between germline ends came to 18 bases. Per the germline V gene, CDR1 is KGHSH and CDR2 is LQKENI. The DNA for the CDR3 is TGTGCCAGCTCACCGGGGGCAGGGCAATCTTCCTATGGCTACACCTTC. Amino acids: CASSPGAGQSSYGYTF. Full variable domain (missing parts from reference TRBV18 and TRBJ1-2): NAGVMQNPRHLVRRRGQEARLRCSPMKGHSHVYWYRQLPEEGLKFMVYLQKENIIDESGMPKERFSAEFPKEGPSILRIQQVVRGDSAAYFCASSPGAGQSSYGYTFGSGTRLTVV.

This sequence joins TRBV21-1 and TRBJ2-2; whether TRBD2, the table's D call, matches the DNA was not checked. TRBV21-1 is annotated as a pseudogene. CDR3 length equals 17 residues. CDR3 sequence (DNA): TGTGCCAGCAGCAAAGCGCGGGGGAGACATGTCACCGGGGAGCTGTTTTTT. Protein product: CASSKARGRHVTGELFF.

This sequence joins TRBV27 and TRBJ2-3; no definite D call. Trimming left V 3 bases short and J 0 bases short, with 4 bases between. Germline CDR1 is MNHEY and CDR2 is SMNVEV (reference sequence). CDR3 length: 13 residues. The CDR3 sequence: CASSFMSTDTQYF. In DNA form, the CDR3 reads TGTGCCAGCAGTTTTATGAGCACAGATACGCAGTATTTT.

V is TRBV27 and J is TRBJ1-2, with TRBD1 identical over 8 bases. The germline V gene encodes CDR1 MNHEY and CDR2 SMNVEV (reference sequence). There are 17 residues in the CDR3. With 4 bases clipped from V and 4 bases from J, the junction kept 14 bases outside the gene matches. The CDR3 reads CASSSGTGANRGYGYTF. The DNA for the CDR3 is TGTGCCAGCAGTTCTGGGACAGGCGCAAACCGGGGCTATGGCTACACCTTC.

A remark on this clone: This specimen includes other DNA sequences encoding the same CDR3. The chain links TRBV28 to TRBJ1-2; possible D gene TRBD1, 5 bases. This CDR3 is built from 12 residues. V shed 3 bases and J shed 8 bases, with 10 bases lying between them. The germline CDR1 and CDR2 sequences are MDHEN and SYDVKM. The CDR3 coding sequence is TGTGCCAGCAGTTTGGGGGGGTTGGGCTACACCTTC. Translating it yields CASSLGGLGYTF.

The rearrangement uses TRBV2 and TRBJ2-7, with 11 nucleotides matching TRBD2. The trim removed 9 bases at V and 7 bases at J, leaving 14 bases unmatched. The CDR3 is 15 amino acids. CDR1 is SNHLY and CDR2 is FYNNEI in the germline V gene. The CDR3 bases are TGTGCCAGTCAAGGTCTAGCGGGGGGCCTCTGGGAGCAGTACTTC. It specifies CASQGLAGGLWEQYF.

The chain joins TRBV6-5 to TRBJ1-2; TRBD1 might be the D (6 bases). Between the trimmed V and J ends, which lost 2 bases and 6 bases, there was a span of 13 bases. This CDR3 contains 14 residues. CDR1 and CDR2 from the germline V gene are MNHEY and SVGAGI. This chain's CDR3 is CASSYRGGNHGYTF. For the CDR3, the DNA is TGTGCCAGCAGTTACAGGGGGGGAAATCATGGCTACACCTTC.

The chain combines TRBV5-1 with TRBJ2-2; 12 bases align to TRBD2. CDR3 length: 18 residues. CDR1 is SGHRS and CDR2 is YFSETQ in the germline V gene. V was pared by 4 bases and J by 0 bases, with 7 bases of the junction left unmatched. DNA for the CDR3: TGCGCCAGCAGCAAGCTAGCGGGAGGGCCGGCGAACACCGGGGAGCTGTTTTTT. Protein: CASSKLAGGPANTGELFF.

This rearrangement joins TRBV7-9 to TRBJ2-6; D is unclear. Deletions cut 8 bases from V and 2 bases from J, with 10 bases between. The germline gives CDR1 SEHNR, CDR2 FQNEAQ (reference sequence). CDR3 size: 14 residues. In DNA form, the CDR3 reads TGTGCCAGCGGCATGCTGCCTGGGGCCAACGTCCTGACTTTC. This gives the protein CASGMLPGANVLTF.

The gene calls are TRBV27 and TRBJ1-1; the D gene is possibly TRBD1 (5 bases). The CDR3 has 14 residues. Germline lookup yields CDR1 MNHEY and CDR2 SMNVEV (reference sequence). V lost 3 bases and J 1 base, leaving 9 bases between the germline ends. The CDR3 nucleotides read TGTGCCAGCAGTTTGGCGGGGGGGAACACTGAAGCTTTCTTT. Translation: CASSLAGGNTEAFF.

The chain joins TRBV18 to TRBJ2-5; D uncertain. V was clipped by 0 bases and J by 5 bases, with 7 bases between them. This CDR3 comprises 13 residues. From germline, CDR1 is KGHSH and CDR2 LQKENI. CDR3 sequence reads: CASSPPAQETQYF. The CDR3 DNA reads as TGTGCCAGCTCACCACCTGCCCAGGAGACCCAGTACTTC.

V gene TRBV7-2 combines with J gene TRBJ1-5; D is unresolved. The CDR3 is made up of 14 amino acids. Germline CDR1 is SGHTA and CDR2 is FQGNSA. V dropped 0 bases and J dropped 4 bases, with 7 bases sitting between them. Written as DNA, the CDR3 is TGTGCCAGCAGCTTAGCGCCCGGGAATCAGCCCCAGCATTTT. Its translation is CASSLAPGNQPQHF.

V and J are TRBV7-3 and TRBJ2-6; D possibly corresponds to TRBD2 (5 bases). The CDR3 covers 18 residues. Trimming removed 1 base from V and 1 base from J, with 14 bases in between. Germline V lookup: CDR1 SGHTA, CDR2 FQGTGA. Here the CDR3 DNA reads TGTGCCAGCAGCTTAAAGCGGAGCGGAGAATCTGGGGCCAACGTCCTGACTTTC. Its protein is CASSLKRSGESGANVLTF.

This chain connects TRBV6-5 to TRBJ2-1; perhaps TRBD2 as D (6 bases). V was clipped by 5 bases and J by 6 bases, with 14 bases between them. The CDR3 is made up of 14 amino acids. Germline lookup yields CDR1 MNHEY and CDR2 SVGAGI. CDR3 loop: CASSPYGTANEQFF. In DNA, the CDR3 is TGTGCCAGCAGTCCCTACGGGACTGCCAATGAGCAGTTCTTC.

The V gene is TRBV24-1, the J gene TRBJ2-1; possible D gene TRBD1, 6 bases. The CDR3 contains 16 residues. Trimming stripped 4 bases from V and 1 base from J, with 13 bases between. From germline, CDR1 is KGHDR and CDR2 SFDVKD. As DNA, the CDR3 is TGTGCCACCAGTGACACCTCCAGGGGTTCCTACAATGAGCAGTTCTTC. Its protein product is CATSDTSRGSYNEQFF.

CDR3 sequence (DNA): TGTGCCAGCACCTCGGGGGGGAGGGGCTACACCTTC. This codes for CASTSGGRGYTF. The rearrangement links TRBV28 to TRBJ1-2, with a possible D match to TRBD1 (5 bases). The CDR3 runs 12 residues. Germline CDR1 and CDR2: MDHEN and SYDVKM. V was pared by 7 bases and J by 8 bases, with 14 bases between.

The chain uses TRBV3-1 (or the pseudogene TRBV3-2) and TRBJ2-3; TRBD2 matches 9 bases. The V segment lost 2 bases and the J segment 4 bases; nucleotides outside the gene matches: 4. In germline, CDR1 is LGHDT, CDR2 YNNKEL (reference sequence). CDR3 length: 15 amino acids. The CDR3 protein is CASSQLAGIADTQYF. The DNA of the CDR3 is TGTGCCAGCAGCCAACTAGCGGGGATAGCAGATACGCAGTATTTT.